This T cell receptor beta chain was profiled in a study of T cell changes during pregnancy in multiple sclerosis (dated 2019 in TCRdb). Some background on the complete study: The study looked at changes in the T cell repertoire across pregnancy in women with multiple sclerosis.

The library was produced with the immunoSEQ multiplex PCR assay. Here the immuneACCESS table is served through TCRdb, limited to in-frame sequences with V and J called. Missing clones are a known gap in these copies; in checked studies unresolved V genes cover under half, and the rest lacks a known reason. The sample table shows some 49,000 clones, and approximately 95% are seen once. The ten largest clones represent 5% to 7% of the sample. On this clone: The antigen this receptor binds is unknown. No much larger clonotype is one base removed from it; base qualities were not supplied.

Trimming removed 6 bases from V and 2 bases from J, leaving 4 bases between the germline ends. Sequences MNHEY (CDR1) and SMNVEV (CDR2) are obtained from the germline V gene (reference sequence). From its cysteine to its phenylalanine, the CDR3 spans 12 amino acids. Of all the DNA, just the CDR3 is kept, 36 bases in frame from base 1. The receptor's source is a female donor with multiple sclerosis, enrolled in a pregnancy study. This specimen was CD8+ T cells from peripheral blood mononuclear cells, taken in the first trimester of pregnancy. The rearrangement combines TRBV27 with TRBJ2-2; the D gene cannot be resolved reliably. The bases read TGTGCCAGCAGCCTCAACACCGGGGAGCTGTTTTTT. Its product reads: CASSLNTGELFF.